Listed here is a single T cell receptor (beta chain). What it binds is not known. This sample was taken from a study of cytomegalovirus exposure and HLA in healthy donors. Study-wide points: In an earlier analysis, productive rearrangement rates for most beta V segments clustered near 87% or 30%.

PCR primers comprised 60 Vbeta and 13 Jbeta primers. Sequencing used immunoSEQ multiplex PCR; TCRdb keeps in-frame clones, though not all of them. The sample contains around 140,000 clones, around 10% of which appear only once. Trimming took 11 bases from V and 8 from J; bases not matched to a gene: 9. Germline lookup yields CDR1 MRHNA and CDR2 SNTAGT. CDR3 length equals 12 residues. This sequence joins TRBV6-4 and TRBJ2-1, with TRBD2 matching 7 bases. The sequence was obtained from a woman aged 40 to 50 in good health and CMV-seropositive. Sequencing was carried out using PBMCs. CDR3: CAPHAGDHEQFF. The CDR3 nucleotides are TGTGCCCCCCACGCGGGGGACCATGAGCAGTTCTTC.